These 22 T cell receptor beta chains were sequenced from one sample in a study of shared clonotypes between healthy human individuals. Measured with immunoSEQ multiplex PCR; TCRdb has only the in-frame clones, and not every one. This table holds about 1.9 million clones, roughly 95% found once. CD8 cells classed as naive were CD45RO-negative and positively selected for CCR7, excluding terminally differentiated effector memory CD45RA+ cells. The material sequenced was naive CD8+ T cells from PBMCs. The receptors derive from a man between 18 and 29 years old in good health. Some clones in this sample may be carry-over from other donors' samples.

The CDR3 sequence: CAWGLSSYNEQFF. The CDR3 DNA sequence: TGTGCCTGGGGCCTTAGCTCCTACAATGAGCAGTTCTTC. The chain combines TRBV30 with TRBJ2-1; the D is unclear. CDR3 length equals 13 residues. Per the germline V gene, CDR1 is GTSNPN and CDR2 is SVGIG (reference sequence). V shed 5 bases and J shed 0 bases, with 8 bases lying between them. The full variable domain, its missing parts supplied by reference TRBV30 and TRBJ2-1, is SQTIHQWPATLVQPVGSPLSLECTVEGTSNPNLYWYRQAAGRGLQLLFYSVGIGQISSEVPQNLSASRPQDRQFILSSKKLLLSDSGFYLCAWGLSSYNEQFFGPGTRLTVL.

CDR3 sequence: CASSLEGSWTDTQYF. The CDR3 region has the DNA TGTGCCAGCAGTTTAGAAGGGAGTTGGACAGATACGCAGTATTTT. The rearrangement joins TRBV28 to TRBJ2-3, with a tentative D call TRBD2 (5 bases). Germline V gene lookup returns CDR1 MDHEN and CDR2 SYDVKM. CDR3 size: 15 residues. Trimming stripped 2 bases from V and 3 bases from J, with 12 bases between.

The gene calls are TRBV7-3 and TRBJ2-7; 9 positions match TRBD1. V was clipped by 4 bases and J by 6 bases; unmatched bases: 4. The CDR3 loop spans 13 amino acids. CDR1 is SGHTA, CDR2 FQGTGA, per germline. The CDR3: CASSSDRGSEQYF. The DNA for the CDR3 is TGTGCCAGCAGCTCCGACAGGGGGAGCGAGCAGTACTTC. The variable domain in full, completed from reference TRBV7-3 and TRBJ2-7, reads GAGVSQTPSNKVTEKGKYVELRCDPISGHTALYWYRQSLGQGPEFLIYFQGTGAADDSGLPNDRFFAVRPEGSVSTLKIQRTERGDSAVYLCASSSDRGSEQYFGPGTRLTVT.

CDR3 bases: TGTGCCAGCAGCTTAGCCCGAGGGACAGGGGGCTTCTACGAGCAGTACTTC. It encodes CASSLARGTGGFYEQYF. The gene calls are TRBV11-1 and TRBJ2-7; 12 bases map to TRBD1. This CDR3 contains 17 residues. Germline CDR1 and CDR2: SGHAT and FQDESV (reference sequence). Germline trimming cut 0 bases from V and 3 bases from J; bases unmatched to any gene: 6.

The J gene is TRBJ1-4, the V gene TRBV4-1; the D gene is possibly TRBD1 (6 bases). Trimming cost V 6 bases and J 8 bases, with 19 bases left between them. CDR1 and CDR2 from the germline V gene are MGHRA and YSYEKL. CDR3 length: 15 residues. CDR3 loop: CASRPTMGAGEKLFF. For the CDR3, the DNA is TGCGCCAGCAGACCCACTATGGGGGCTGGCGAAAAACTGTTTTTT.

The V call is TRBV4-3, the J call TRBJ1-1; D not resolved. Trimming cost V 2 bases and J 1 base, with 11 bases left between them. This CDR3 comprises 15 residues. Germline CDR1 reads LGHNA; CDR2 reads YSLEER. This CDR3 is CASSQLGRPNTEAFF. The CDR3 nucleotides are TGCGCCAGCAGCCAACTCGGCAGACCGAACACTGAAGCTTTCTTT.

The J gene is TRBJ2-5, the V gene TRBV11-2, with D unresolved. V dropped 1 base and J dropped 7 bases, with 1 base sitting between them. The CDR3 totals 10 residues. Looked up from germline, CDR1 is SGHAT and CDR2 is FQNNGV. DNA of the CDR3: TGTGCCAGCAGCTTAGGGACCCAGTACTTC. This sequence encodes CASSLGTQYF.

V gene TRBV11-3 combines with J gene TRBJ2-1; 8 bases fit TRBD1. The CDR3 is 13 residues long. Germline CDR1 reads SGHNT; CDR2 reads YENEEA. The V and J ends lost 7 bases and 7 bases, in that order; junction bases with no gene match: 6. The CDR3 reads CASTGQGGNEQFF. CDR3 DNA: TGTGCCAGCACCGGACAGGGTGGGAATGAGCAGTTCTTC.

V is TRBV6-1 and J is TRBJ1-5, with D perhaps matching TRBD1 (6 bases). Trimming left V 3 bases short and J 9 bases short, with 15 bases between. CDR1 and CDR2 (germline): MNHNS, SASEGT. CDR3 length: 14 amino acids. The chain's CDR3 is CASSEDSPARPQHF. The CDR3 bases are TGTGCCAGCAGTGAGGACAGCCCAGCAAGGCCCCAGCATTTT.

This rearrangement joins TRBV5-1 to TRBJ2-7; TRBD1 aligns across 8 bases. The CDR3 consists of 15 residues. Germline V gene data show CDR1 as SGHRS and CDR2 as YFSETQ. Losses at the gene ends were 4 bases for V and 2 bases for J; bases not matched to a gene: 8. The CDR3 DNA follows: TGCGCCAGCAGCCCGGACAGGGAGGTTACCTACGAGCAGTACTTC. This gives the protein CASSPDREVTYEQYF.

This chain uses TRBV11-2 with TRBJ2-7, with D tentatively TRBD1 or TRBD2 (5 bases each). This CDR3 is 15 amino acids long. V was pared by 1 base and J by 0 bases, with 10 bases between. Germline V gene sequence: CDR1 SGHAT, CDR2 FQNNGV. The CDR3 protein is CASSLVGASSYEQYF. DNA of the CDR3: TGTGCCAGCAGCTTAGTCGGGGCGAGCTCCTACGAGCAGTACTTC.

With regard to this clone: The same CDR3 can be traced to other DNA sequences in this sample. The V call is TRBV27, the J call TRBJ2-1; D unclear. V shed 0 bases and J shed 4 bases, with 7 bases lying between them. The CDR3 sequence is 14 residues long. CDR1 and CDR2 (germline): MNHEY, SMNVEV (reference sequence). CDR3 protein: CASSLSRGYNEQFF. CDR3 in DNA: TGTGCCAGCAGTTTATCCCGCGGTTACAATGAGCAGTTCTTC.

This chain uses TRBV5-1 with TRBJ1-1; D is ambiguous. Per germline, CDR1 SGHRS and CDR2 YFSETQ. The germline V and J ends were trimmed by 0 bases and 2 bases, with 8 bases remaining between them. The CDR3 totals 14 residues. CDR3 nucleotide sequence: TGCGCCAGCAGCTTGGGGCAGGCCAACACTGAAGCTTTCTTT. It codes for CASSLGQANTEAFF.

The rearrangement uses TRBV5-1 and TRBJ2-5; 8 bases fit TRBD1. This CDR3 comprises 15 residues. V was clipped by 6 bases and J by 3 bases; unmatched bases: 10. Germline assignment: CDR1 SGHRS and CDR2 YFSETQ. Written as DNA, the CDR3 is TGCGCCAGCAAAACCCGGACAGGGTGGAAAGAGACCCAGTACTTC. This encodes CASKTRTGWKETQYF.

J is TRBJ2-1 and V is TRBV27; a weak D match, TRBD2 (6 bases). Germline lookup yields CDR1 MNHEY and CDR2 SMNVEV (reference sequence). The V end was cut by 2 bases, the J end by 6 bases, with 17 bases between. This CDR3 has 16 residues. In DNA form, the CDR3 reads TGTGCCAGCAGTTTAATCTGGGACTCCGAGCTCAATGAGCAGTTCTTC. Protein: CASSLIWDSELNEQFF.

V and J are TRBV4-2 and TRBJ2-7, with TRBD2 matching 7 bases. With 5 bases clipped from V and 4 bases from J, the junction kept 8 bases outside the gene matches. Germline CDR1 LGHNA, CDR2 YNFKEQ. This CDR3 region has 14 residues. CDR3 DNA sequence: TGTGCCAGCAGCGTGGGCGGGAGTGGGTACGAGCAGTACTTC. It yields the protein CASSVGGSGYEQYF.

Points on this clone: Other DNA sequences in the same sample also yield this CDR3. CDR3 sequence: CASSSRGRTEAFF. The CDR3 region has the DNA TGTGCCAGCAGTAGCAGGGGGCGTACTGAAGCTTTCTTT. The chain has TRBV27 and TRBJ1-1; 8 nucleotides match TRBD1. Germline lookup yields CDR1 MNHEY and CDR2 SMNVEV (reference sequence). The CDR3 covers 13 residues. V trimming: 5 bases; J trimming: 5 bases; junction bases outside the gene matches: 4.

Regarding this clone: The same CDR3 arises from other DNA sequences in this sample as well. The V and J genes are TRBV11-3 and TRBJ2-1; 13 bases align to TRBD2. With 5 bases clipped from V and 6 bases from J, the junction kept 4 bases outside the gene matches. CDR3 length equals 15 residues. Germline V gene sequence: CDR1 SGHNT, CDR2 YENEEA. The CDR3 sequence is CASSRTSGRGNEQFF. CDR3 DNA sequence: TGTGCCAGCAGCCGAACTAGCGGGAGGGGCAATGAGCAGTTCTTC.

V and J are TRBV5-1 and TRBJ2-7; unclear D gene. Trimming left V 0 bases short and J 0 bases short, with 4 bases between. The CDR3 consists of 13 residues. The V gene's germline CDR1 is SGHRS and CDR2 YFSETQ. CDR3 sequence reads: CASSLEISYEQYF. CDR3 DNA sequence: TGCGCCAGCAGCTTGGAAATCTCCTACGAGCAGTACTTC.

The rearrangement uses TRBV19 and TRBJ2-2; D unresolved. CDR3 size: 15 residues. Germline V CDR1 and CDR2: LNHDA, SQIVND (reference sequence). Trimming took 4 bases from V and 4 from J, leaving 13 bases between them. This CDR3 reads CASSTRTGGTGELFF. The CDR3 region has the DNA TGTGCCAGTAGTACTAGAACGGGCGGCACCGGGGAGCTGTTTTTT.

A remark on this clone: The same CDR3 also results from other DNA sequences found in this sample. The chain links TRBV7-8 to TRBJ2-7; no definite D call. V was trimmed by 0 bases and J by 3 bases, leaving 6 bases between them. The germline gives CDR1 SGHVS, CDR2 FQNEAQ. CDR3 length: 13 amino acids. The CDR3: CASSLARGYEQYF. The CDR3 DNA reads as TGTGCCAGCAGCTTAGCGCGCGGCTACGAGCAGTACTTC.

The chain carries TRBV15 and TRBJ2-1, with 9 bases that match TRBD1. The trim removed 2 bases at V and 4 bases at J, leaving 12 bases unmatched. Germline CDR1 reads LNHNV; CDR2 reads YYDKDF (reference sequence). The CDR3 is 18 amino acids. The chain's CDR3 is CATSRTTGTGMVYNEQFF. Here the CDR3 DNA reads TGTGCCACCAGCAGAACCACAGGGACAGGGATGGTTTACAATGAGCAGTTCTTC.